These 12 T cell receptor beta chains originate from one sample sequenced in a study of blood T cell repertoires in COVID-19. Here immunoSEQ multiplex PCR was the method, and the copy in TCRdb shows in-frame clones only, minus some. The sample has about 94,000 clones, roughly 70% seen once. Sequenced input: peripheral blood. These receptors were taken from a man between 65 and 80 years old with COVID-19, enrolled during active disease.

V and J are TRBV7-3 and TRBJ1-2; 7 nucleotides line up with TRBD1. The CDR3 totals 16 residues. Germline lookup yields CDR1 SGHTA and CDR2 FQGTGA. V dropped 0 bases and J dropped 5; count of bases not matched to a gene: 9. CDR3: CASSLTSQTGRYGYTF. The CDR3 region has the DNA TGTGCCAGCAGCTTAACTTCCCAGACAGGGAGGTATGGCTACACCTTC.

The chain combines TRBV6-5 with TRBJ2-7; D remains unclear. The CDR3 is made up of 13 amino acids. CDR1 is MNHEY, CDR2 SVGAGI, per germline. The germline V and J ends were trimmed by 4 bases and 7 bases, with 14 bases remaining between them. CDR3 in DNA: TGTGCCAGCAGTTTCACTGGGCTGAGAGAGCAGTACTTC. This codes for CASSFTGLREQYF.

This clone has a handful of counts. Other DNA sequences in this sample translate to the same CDR3. The chain combines TRBV9 with TRBJ2-3; D remains ambiguous. The V end was cut by 0 bases, the J end by 3 bases, with 5 bases between. The germline V gene encodes CDR1 SGDLS and CDR2 YYNGEE. There are 13 residues in the CDR3. The CDR3 loop reads CASSVADTDTQYF. Here the CDR3 DNA reads TGTGCCAGCAGCGTAGCAGATACAGATACGCAGTATTTT.

This clone was seen a few times. This chain connects TRBV6-5 to TRBJ1-3, with no clear D. V lost 5 bases, J lost 5 bases, and 4 bases lay in between. CDR1 is MNHEY, CDR2 SVGAGI, per germline. The CDR3 spans 11 residues. CDR3 nucleotide sequence: TGTGCCAGCAGTCCAAGAAACACCATATATTTT. It translates to CASSPRNTIYF.

This sequence joins TRBV6-2 or TRBV6-3 and TRBJ1-2; 7 bases match TRBD1. CDR1 is MNHEY, CDR2 SVGEGT, per germline. This CDR3 spans 18 amino acids. The V and J ends lost 3 bases and 2 bases, in that order; junction bases with no gene match: 15. The CDR3, as DNA: TGTGCCAGCAGTTATAGGAAGGGGGCGACAGGGTCCAACTATGGCTACACCTTC. This codes for CASSYRKGATGSNYGYTF.

This clone was recorded a few times. The chain is built from TRBV3-1 (or the pseudogene TRBV3-2) and TRBJ1-6, with no clear D. Germline V gene lookup returns CDR1 LGHDT and CDR2 YNNKEL (reference sequence). V was cut by 1 base and J by 6 bases, with 7 bases left in between. The CDR3 is made up of 14 amino acids. The DNA of the CDR3 is TGTGCCAGCAGCCAAGGGGGAGGTAATTCACCCCTCCACTTT. Encoded protein: CASSQGGGNSPLHF.

The chain couples TRBV7-3 to TRBJ2-3; D remains ambiguous. The CDR3 runs 16 residues. Trimming shortened V by 1 base and J by 4 bases, and 15 bases separated the two germline ends. In germline, CDR1 is SGHTA, CDR2 FQGTGA. The CDR3 region has the DNA TGTGCCAGCAGCTTAAGGGCGAATAGTTTCCCAGATACGCAGTATTTT. The encoded protein is CASSLRANSFPDTQYF.

This clone occurred once. The chain uses TRBV29-1 and TRBJ2-7, with 10 bases matching TRBD1. The J segment lost 4 bases and the V segment lost 5 bases, leaving 5 bases of the junction unmatched. This CDR3 region has 13 residues. The germline gives CDR1 SQVTM, CDR2 ANQGSEA. CDR3 residues: CSVYGQGGYEQYF. CDR3 coding DNA: TGCAGCGTTTATGGACAGGGGGGGTACGAGCAGTACTTC.

V is TRBV4-3 and J is TRBJ1-5; D gene unclear. The germline V gene encodes CDR1 LGHNA and CDR2 YSLEER. CDR3 length: 16 amino acids. V was shortened by 0 bases and J by 1 base, with 10 bases between the two germline ends. CDR3 residues: CASSQEKHGSNQPQHF. The CDR3, as DNA: TGCGCCAGCAGCCAAGAAAAACACGGGAGCAATCAGCCCCAGCATTTT.

J is TRBJ2-2 and V is TRBV4-1; D might be TRBD2 (6 bases). CDR1 and CDR2 (germline): MGHRA, YSYEKL. The V gene lost 4 bases and the J gene lost 7 bases, with 16 bases spanning the gap. The CDR3 covers 15 residues. In nucleotides, the CDR3 is TGCGCCAGCAGCCTTTCACCCGGCGGGAACGGGGAGCTGTTTTTT. This sequence encodes CASSLSPGGNGELFF.

The chain is built from TRBV9 and TRBJ2-7; tentatively, D is TRBD2 (5 bases). V lost 4 bases to trimming and J lost 0 bases, with 14 bases between them. Germline V lookup: CDR1 SGDLS, CDR2 YYNGEE. This CDR3 contains 15 residues. CDR3 sequence reads: CASSPQEAASYEQYF. The CDR3, as DNA: TGTGCCAGCAGCCCCCAGGAGGCAGCCTCCTACGAGCAGTACTTC.

The chain is built from TRBV3-1 (or the pseudogene TRBV3-2) and TRBJ2-7; TRBD1 might be the D (5 bases). V was cut by 0 bases and J by 2 bases, with 8 bases left in between. The CDR3 contains 14 residues. Per the germline V gene, CDR1 is LGHDT and CDR2 is YNNKEL (reference sequence). The CDR3 spells CASSQDGQAYEQYF. CDR3 nucleotides: TGTGCCAGCAGCCAAGATGGACAAGCCTACGAGCAGTACTTC.